This entry concerns a single T cell receptor beta chain. Sequenced by immunoSEQ multiplex PCR; TCRdb stores in-frame clones only, minus some. The data show about 190,000 clones, with around nine tenths seen just once and approximately 6.7% held by the top ten. The data belong to a study of blood T cell repertoires in COVID-19. Study-level background: T cells, B-cell-depleted T cells, or PBMCs supplied cDNA or gDNA.

Trimming removed 9 bases from V and 4 bases from J; junction bases left unmatched: 10. This CDR3 contains 14 residues. Germline V gene lookup returns CDR1 MNHEY and CDR2 SVGAGI. The chain employs TRBV6-5 and TRBJ2-7; 9 nucleotides match TRBD1. What was sequenced was peripheral blood. This TCR was recovered from a man aged 35-49 years with acute or convalescent COVID-19. In DNA, the CDR3 is TGTGCCAGTCTCTCCGGGACAGGGATTTACGAGCAGTACTTC. It translates to CASLSGTGIYEQYF.